The 21 T cell receptor beta chains reported below all come from one sample, sequenced in a study of T cell responses to AZD1222 COVID-19 vaccine (TCRdb year 2021). The library relied on the immunoSEQ multiplex PCR assay. TCRdb holds this immuneACCESS table with in-frame rearrangements only. Some clones are missing; in checked studies, unresolved V genes explain under half, and the rest has no known cause. A total of 140,000 to 150,000 clones appear in this sample, roughly 88% of them only once. The top ten hold more than 1.5% of the sample. The sample's time point label, in plain terms: about 28 days (+/-7) after the second vaccine dose. Sample: peripheral blood, taken 28 days after the second AZD1222 dose. The receptor source for this set is an adult who received the AZD1222 COVID-19 vaccine.

The chain employs TRBV7-9 and TRBJ2-5, with TRBD1 matching 12 bases. The CDR3 is made up of 16 amino acids. The junction had 8 bases not matched to a gene; V was cut back by 5 bases and J by 4 bases. Germline-derived CDR1 and CDR2 are SEHNR and FQNEAQ (reference sequence). CDR3 in DNA: TGTGCCAGCAGCCCACTAGGGACAGGGGGCGGAGAGACCCAGTACTTC. Protein sequence: CASSPLGTGGGETQYF.

The CDR3 DNA follows: TGTGCCAGCAGCCCCCCCGGGACAGGGATCTACGAGCAGTACTTC. Encoded protein: CASSPPGTGIYEQYF. V is TRBV5-4 and J is TRBJ2-7; 9 positions match TRBD1. The CDR3 has 15 amino acids. With 4 bases clipped from V and 3 bases from J, the junction kept 8 bases outside the gene matches. CDR1 is SGHNT and CDR2 is YYREEE in the germline V gene (reference sequence).

The chain employs TRBV9 and TRBJ1-6, with TRBD1 as a possible D gene (5 bases). V dropped 3 bases and J dropped 7 bases, with 11 bases sitting between them. The CDR3 has 14 residues. The germline V gene has CDR1 SGDLS and CDR2 YYNGEE. The CDR3 spells CASSAVYRNSPLHF. The CDR3 DNA follows: TGTGCCAGCAGCGCGGTATACAGGAATTCACCCCTCCACTTT.

The rearrangement joins TRBV7-9 to TRBJ2-3, with D maybe TRBD1 (6 bases). This CDR3 is 14 amino acids long. V was shortened by 5 bases and J by 0 bases, with 9 bases between the two germline ends. The germline CDR1 and CDR2 sequences are SEHNR and FQNEAQ (reference sequence). The CDR3 loop reads CASSLRGSTDTQYF. CDR3 DNA sequence: TGTGCCAGCAGCCTGAGGGGGAGCACAGATACGCAGTATTTT.

The chain employs TRBV10-3 and TRBJ1-1, with D perhaps matching TRBD1 (6 bases). The germline V gene has CDR1 ENHRY and CDR2 SYGVKD. The CDR3 spans 13 residues. V lost 3 bases to trimming and J lost 5 bases, with 10 bases between them. The CDR3, as DNA: TGTGCCATCAGTGATCTAGGGGGGACTGAAGCTTTCTTT. Its translation is CAISDLGGTEAFF.

On this clone: Additional DNA sequences in this sample encode the identical CDR3. The chain carries TRBV24-1 and TRBJ1-5; D remains unclear. Germline V lookup: CDR1 KGHDR, CDR2 SFDVKD. The CDR3 is 14 residues long. V was shortened by 4 bases and J by 3 bases, with 9 bases between the two germline ends. The CDR3 nucleotides read TGTGCCACCAGTGACCGGAATTCCAATCAGCCCCAGCATTTT. Translating gives CATSDRNSNQPQHF.

The CDR3 spells CASSISGGGSYNEQFF. The CDR3 region has the DNA TGTGCCAGCAGCATTAGCGGGGGTGGCTCCTACAATGAGCAGTTCTTC. This chain joins TRBV11-3 and TRBJ2-1, with 9 bases aligning to TRBD2. The CDR3 is 16 amino acids. V lost 5 bases to trimming and J lost 0 bases; unmatched junction nucleotides: 5. Germline CDR1 reads SGHNT; CDR2 reads YENEEA. The full variable domain, its missing parts supplied by reference TRBV11-3 and TRBJ2-1, is EAGVVQSPRYKIIEKKQPVAFWCNPISGHNTLYWYLQNLGQGPELLIRYENEEAVDDSQLPKDRFSAERLKGVDSTLKIQPAELGDSAVYLCASSISGGGSYNEQFFGPGTRLTVL.

The J gene is TRBJ1-6, the V gene TRBV13; D unclear. Looked up from germline, CDR1 is PRHDT and CDR2 is FYEKMQ (reference sequence). This CDR3 is built from 14 residues. V dropped 4 bases and J dropped 2 bases, with 6 bases sitting between them. The CDR3 DNA sequence: TGTGCCAGCAGCTCCGGGCCCTATAATTCACCCCTCCACTTT. Its protein is CASSSGPYNSPLHF.

This chain uses TRBV30 with TRBJ2-1; D uncertain. Germline CDR1 GTSNPN, CDR2 SVGIG (reference sequence). Trimming took off 3 bases at V and 4 bases at J, with 13 bases between the two ends. The CDR3 is 14 residues long. The CDR3: CAWSVTGLYNEQFF. The CDR3 DNA reads as TGTGCCTGGAGCGTTACGGGTCTTTACAATGAGCAGTTCTTC.

The chain combines TRBV28 with TRBJ1-2, with 9 bases fitting TRBD1. V was clipped by 7 bases and J by 7 bases; unmatched bases: 10. CDR1 and CDR2 (germline): MDHEN, SYDVKM. The CDR3 length is 14 residues. CDR3 in amino acids: CASTAQGAPSGYTF. Written as DNA, the CDR3 is TGTGCCAGCACCGCACAGGGGGCCCCATCTGGCTACACCTTC.

This clone was counted a single time. The chain links TRBV5-1 to TRBJ1-1; 7 nucleotides agree with TRBD1. Germline trimming cut 5 bases from V and 4 bases from J; bases unmatched to any gene: 11. Per the germline V gene, CDR1 is SGHRS and CDR2 is YFSETQ. This CDR3 comprises 15 residues. This chain's CDR3 is CASRLSAGGFTEAFF. The CDR3 DNA reads as TGCGCCAGCAGACTCTCGGCAGGGGGTTTCACTGAAGCTTTCTTT.

This rearrangement joins TRBV2 to TRBJ1-2, with TRBD1 as a possible D gene (5 bases). V was cut by 4 bases and J by 7 bases, with 16 bases left in between. Germline V gene lookup returns CDR1 SNHLY and CDR2 FYNNEI. The length of the CDR3 is 14 residues. CDR3 nucleotides: TGTGCCAGCAGTGTGGTCCCGGGGCGGGGTGGCTACACCTTC. This sequence encodes CASSVVPGRGGYTF.

This clone was counted a single time. This rearrangement joins TRBV27 to TRBJ2-7; possible D gene TRBD1, 6 bases. This CDR3 is built from 14 residues. The ends were cut back, 5 bases at V and 0 bases at J, with 11 bases in the middle. Per the germline V gene, CDR1 is MNHEY and CDR2 is SMNVEV (reference sequence). The CDR3 bases are TGTGCCAGCAGTCCCATGACAGGCTCCTACGAGCAGTACTTC. Translation: CASSPMTGSYEQYF.

The chain carries TRBV3-1 (or the pseudogene TRBV3-2) and TRBJ1-2; D is undetermined. The CDR3 contains 15 residues. Trimming removed 4 bases from V and 5 bases from J, with 17 bases in between. Germline loops: CDR1 LGHDT, CDR2 YNNKEL (reference sequence). The chain's CDR3 is CASSPERTGAYGYTF. CDR3 nucleotides: TGTGCCAGCAGCCCCGAAAGGACTGGAGCTTATGGCTACACCTTC.

This chain connects TRBV7-9 to TRBJ1-2, with unresolved D. V gave up 6 bases and J gave up 2 bases, with 4 bases separating them. The CDR3 is made up of 11 amino acids. The V gene's germline CDR1 is SEHNR and CDR2 FQNEAQ (reference sequence). DNA for the CDR3: TGTGCCAGCAGGGAGAACTATGGCTACACCTTC. Protein sequence: CASRENYGYTF.

This chain connects TRBV7-9 to TRBJ2-2; D is undetermined. CDR3 length: 14 amino acids. Trimming removed 5 bases from V and 2 bases from J, with 9 bases in between. Germline CDR1 is SEHNR and CDR2 is FQNEAQ (reference sequence). CDR3 DNA: TGTGCCAGCAGCCCGGACGGTAACACCGGGGAGCTGTTTTTT. Protein: CASSPDGNTGELFF.

This chain links TRBV6-5 with TRBJ2-1; D not certain. This CDR3 spans 11 amino acids. Looked up from germline, CDR1 is MNHEY and CDR2 is SVGAGI. The germline V and J ends were trimmed by 9 bases and 8 bases, with 11 bases remaining between them. CDR3 nucleotides: TGTGCCAGTATTAGCATCCATGAGCAGTTCTTC. The encoded protein is CASISIHEQFF.

The V and J genes are TRBV11-3 and TRBJ1-1; 8 nucleotides match TRBD1. The V gene end was trimmed by 5 bases and the J gene end by 3 bases; junction bases not matched to a gene: 5. CDR1 and CDR2 from the germline V gene are SGHNT and YENEEA. The CDR3 loop spans 14 amino acids. CDR3 in amino acids: CASSPTGGDTEAFF. CDR3 nucleotide sequence: TGTGCCAGCAGCCCAACAGGGGGAGACACTGAAGCTTTCTTT.

This chain joins TRBV15 and TRBJ1-4, with D uncertain. Trimming removed 0 bases from V and 7 bases from J, with 9 bases in between. This CDR3 contains 14 residues. Germline V CDR1 and CDR2: LNHNV, YYDKDF (reference sequence). CDR3 loop: CATSREDGVEKLFF. As DNA, the CDR3 is TGTGCCACCAGCAGAGAGGACGGTGTTGAAAAACTGTTTTTT.

The sample holds a few counts of this clone. The chain carries TRBV5-1 and TRBJ2-7; D not resolved. There are 11 residues in the CDR3. Germline CDR1 SGHRS, CDR2 YFSETQ. Between the trimmed V and J ends, which lost 7 bases and 2 bases, there was a span of 7 bases. CDR3 sequence reads: CASRKAYEQYF. Written as DNA, the CDR3 is TGCGCCAGCCGCAAGGCCTACGAGCAGTACTTC.

This chain connects TRBV30 to TRBJ1-2, with D possibly matching TRBD1 (6 bases). Germline V gene sequence: CDR1 GTSNPN, CDR2 SVGIG (reference sequence). This CDR3 comprises 14 residues. Trimming removed 2 bases from V and 3 bases from J, with 13 bases in between. CDR3: CAWSQQGSHYGYTF. The DNA of the CDR3 is TGTGCCTGGAGTCAGCAGGGGAGTCACTATGGCTACACCTTC. The whole variable domain, filled in from reference TRBV30 and TRBJ1-2, reads SQTIHQWPATLVQPVGSPLSLECTVEGTSNPNLYWYRQAAGRGLQLLFYSVGIGQISSEVPQNLSASRPQDRQFILSSKKLLLSDSGFYLCAWSQQGSHYGYTFGSGTRLTVV.